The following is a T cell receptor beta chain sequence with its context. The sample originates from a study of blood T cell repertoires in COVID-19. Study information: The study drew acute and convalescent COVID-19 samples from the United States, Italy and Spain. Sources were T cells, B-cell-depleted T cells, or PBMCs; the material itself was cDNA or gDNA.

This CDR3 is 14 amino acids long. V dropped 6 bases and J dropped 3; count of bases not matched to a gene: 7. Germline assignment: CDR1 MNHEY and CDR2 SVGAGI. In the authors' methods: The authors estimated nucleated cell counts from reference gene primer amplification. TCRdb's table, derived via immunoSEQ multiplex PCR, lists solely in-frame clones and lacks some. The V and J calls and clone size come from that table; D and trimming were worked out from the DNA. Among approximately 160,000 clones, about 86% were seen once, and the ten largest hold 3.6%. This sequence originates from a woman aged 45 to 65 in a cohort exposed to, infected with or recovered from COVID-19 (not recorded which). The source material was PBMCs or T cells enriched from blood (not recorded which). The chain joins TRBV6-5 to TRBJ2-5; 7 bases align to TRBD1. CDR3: CASRATGFKETQYF. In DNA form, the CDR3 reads TGTGCCAGCAGGGCGACAGGGTTCAAAGAGACCCAGTACTTC.